This T cell receptor beta chain comes out of a study of CD8+ T cells in alopecia areata (dated by TCRdb to 2017 to 2018). Turning to the overall study: The treated patients, all with moderate-to-severe alopecia areata, were enrolled in an open-label pilot trial of oral tofacitinib given at 5 to 10 mg twice daily. The SALT score, which quantifies the percentage of affected scalp surface area, was used to measure disease severity in treated patients. Scalp tissue and sorted CD4+ and CD8+ peripheral blood T cells from patchy and totalis/universalis alopecia areata patients and from healthy controls were covered by human TCRbeta sequencing. TCRbeta CDR3 regions were amplified by immunoSEQ multiplex PCR with 35 Vbeta forward and 13 Jbeta reverse primers. High-throughput TCRbeta sequencing was used to examine T cell clonal expansion in alopecia areata in both the C3H/HeJ mouse model and human patients. Scalp clonality was compared across normal scalp (n=4), patchy alopecia areata scalp (n=8), and alopecia totalis/universalis scalp (n=8). Patients on tofacitinib were biopsied at baseline and after 4 and 24 weeks of treatment, and several of the patients also had a later scalp biopsy. Tofacitinib was given for 6 to 18 months, followed by 6 months of follow-up off drug to assess delayed response and recurrence. RNA was extracted with the PAXgene miRNA kit for fixed scalp, the miRNeasy kit for PBMCs, and the RNeasy kit for mouse skin.

According to the germline V gene (reference sequence), CDR1 reads SEHNR and CDR2 reads FQNEAQ. The CDR3 runs 18 amino acids, cysteine and phenylalanine included. Only CDR3 DNA is held: 54 bases, read in frame from base 1. The sample's treatment or condition, from its label and the paper: oral pan-JAK inhibitor, 5-10 mg twice daily. Lesional scalp punch biopsies and peripheral blood were collected from alopecia areata patients. PBMCs were separated by density centrifugation and stained for CD3, CD4 and CD8, after which CD4+ and CD8+ T cells were sorted on a FACSAria. This clone has only a few counts. Its antigen remains unidentified. Base qualities are not recorded, but no much larger clone differs from it by a single base. The library was produced with the immunoSEQ multiplex PCR assay. For TCR sequencing, RNA was extracted from every sample and reverse transcribed into cDNA to serve as template. First-strand cDNA was synthesized with SuperScript III using a 2:1 mix of oligo-dT and random hexamers. Amplification bias was assessed with a synthetic immune receptor repertoire, and residual bias was removed computationally. From the authors' description of their analysis: After raw reads were preprocessed to remove errors, the CDR3 was defined following IMGT conventions as running from the conserved cysteine to phenylalanine. Clonality was calculated as 1 minus Shannon entropy normalized by log2 of the number of productive unique TCRs. Whether scalp clones were CD4 or CD8 was inferred by matching scalp TCRbeta sequences against CD4 and CD8 repertoires sorted from blood. Drawn from immuneACCESS, this table holds only the in-frame rearrangements with V and J called that TCRdb kept. Clones are partly lost; checked studies trace under half to an unresolved V gene and leave the rest unexplained. V and J calls and clone size are as listed in that table; D and trimming were resolved from the DNA. Within this sample are tens of thousands of clones, with about 43% of them counted one time only. Around 20% of the sample is taken by the ten largest.

The investigation overall reported the following: Unlike mouse skin, which is dominated by gammadelta T cells, normal human skin has resident alphabeta T cells that are also sequenced, and this complicates analysis of the scalp TCR repertoire. Compared with normal scalp, lesional scalp had higher clonality and more expanded CD8+ clones, particularly in alopecia totalis/universalis, a pattern that suggests antigenic drive. With tofacitinib, both scalp clonality and the number of expanded CD8+ clones among the top 100 scalp clones went down significantly. Shared TCR sequences between patients were less evident than in mice, which may be partly attributable to HLA diversity in the patient population. Because the treated cohort was small and included a single nonresponder, larger studies are needed to assess links between baseline CD8+ expansion and response. During tofacitinib treatment, many expanded lesional clones remained in scalp and blood, and this persistence may partly explain relapse after treatment is stopped.

This receptor chain uses TRBV7-9 and TRBJ2-3; TRBD2 might be the D gene, on 5 matching bases. This specimen was CD8+ T cells sorted from blood, taken at approximately week 36, from a patient treated with tofacitinib. The sequence derives from a human donor with alopecia areata. The DNA sequence is given as TGTACCTCCTCGGAGGCAGGAACGAACGTTTTTTGGACAGATACGCAGTATTTT. It specifies CTSSEAGTNVFWTDTQYF.